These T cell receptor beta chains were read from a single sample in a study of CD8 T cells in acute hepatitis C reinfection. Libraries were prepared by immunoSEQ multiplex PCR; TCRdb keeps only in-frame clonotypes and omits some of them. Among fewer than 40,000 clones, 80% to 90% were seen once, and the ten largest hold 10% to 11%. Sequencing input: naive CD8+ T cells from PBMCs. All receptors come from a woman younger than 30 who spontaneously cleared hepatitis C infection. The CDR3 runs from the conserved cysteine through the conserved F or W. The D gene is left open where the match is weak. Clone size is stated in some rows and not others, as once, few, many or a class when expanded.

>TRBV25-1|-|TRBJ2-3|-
TGTGCCAGCAGTGCGCCGAATACGCAGTATTTT
CASSAPNTQYF
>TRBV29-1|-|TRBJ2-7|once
TGCAGCGTTGAACAGGCAGACTACGAGCAGTACTTC
CSVEQADYEQYF
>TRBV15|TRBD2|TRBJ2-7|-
TGTGCCACCAGCAGAGTAAAACTAGCGCGGTACGAGCAGTACTTC
CATSRVKLARYEQYF
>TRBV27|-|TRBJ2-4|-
TGTGCCAGCAGTCCCTCCCTACTCAACATTCAGTACTTC
CASSPSLLNIQYF
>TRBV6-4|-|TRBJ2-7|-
TGTGCCAGCAGTTGCACAAGCTCCTACGAGCAGTACTTC
CASSCTSSYEQYF
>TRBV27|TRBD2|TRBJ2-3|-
TGTGCCAGCAGTCTGACGAACTTACTAGCGGGAGGGCCAGATACGCAGTATTTT
CASSLTNLLAGGPDTQYF
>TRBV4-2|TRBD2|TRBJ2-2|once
TGTGCCAGCAGCCAAGACCCTAGCGGGAGCCTACTCCCCGGGGAGCTGTTTTTT
CASSQDPSGSLLPGELFF
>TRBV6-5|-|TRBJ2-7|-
TGTGCCAGCAGTTACTACTTTGAGACACTCTACGAGCAGTACTTC
CASSYYFETLYEQYF
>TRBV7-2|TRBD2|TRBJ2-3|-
TGTGCCAGCAACCCTCGGACTAGCGGGAGGCCCAGTCGTTCGCAGTATTTT
CASNPRTSGRPSRSQYF
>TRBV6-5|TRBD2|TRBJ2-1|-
TGTGCCACCTCAGCGGGAGGATTCAATGAGCAGTTCTTC
CATSAGGFNEQFF
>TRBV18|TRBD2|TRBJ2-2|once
TGTGCCAGCTCTCATCGGACTAGCGGAGCACAAGCGAACACCGGGGAGCTGTTTTTT
CASSHRTSGAQANTGELFF
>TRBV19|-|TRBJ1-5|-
TGTGCCAGTATCCTCTCCATAGATAGCAATCAGCCCCAGCATTTT
CASILSIDSNQPQHF
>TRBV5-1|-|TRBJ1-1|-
TGCGCCAGCAGTAACGGGCAGGGGAACACTGAAGCTTTCTTT
CASSNGQGNTEAFF
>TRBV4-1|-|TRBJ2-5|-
TGCGCCAGCAGCCAAGAAGGCAGTGAAGAGACCCAGTACTTC
CASSQEGSEETQYF
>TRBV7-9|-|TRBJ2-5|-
TGTGCCAGCAGCATACCCAGTCACAGCCACCAAGAGACCCAGTACTTC
CASSIPSHSHQETQYF
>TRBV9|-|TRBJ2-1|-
TGTGCCAGCGGGAGTGGGTCCCATGAGCAGTTCTTC
CASGSGSHEQFF
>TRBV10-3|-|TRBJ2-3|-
TGTGCCACCCAGATAGGCATTGGGGGGATAGATACGCAGTATTTT
CATQIGIGGIDTQYF
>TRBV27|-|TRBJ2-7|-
TGTGCCAGCAGCATAGGGTCGGGACACTCCTACGAGCAGTACTTC
CASSIGSGHSYEQYF
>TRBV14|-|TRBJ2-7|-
TGTGCCAGCAGTCAGGCCCTTCTCGGCTACGAGCAGTACTTC
CASSQALLGYEQYF
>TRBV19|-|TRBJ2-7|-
TGTGCCAGTAGTATAGCGGACAGTTACGAGCAGTACTTC
CASSIADSYEQYF
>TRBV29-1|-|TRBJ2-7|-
TGCAGCGTTGGTGGGGGCTCCGGCTACGAGCAGTACTTC
CSVGGGSGYEQYF
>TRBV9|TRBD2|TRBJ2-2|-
TGTGCCAGCAGCGTAGGTAGGACTAGCGGGTATACCGGGGAGCTGTTTTTT
CASSVGRTSGYTGELFF
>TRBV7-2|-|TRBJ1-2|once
TGTGCCAGCAGCTACGACCCGAAATCGAGCTACACCTTC
CASSYDPKSSYTF
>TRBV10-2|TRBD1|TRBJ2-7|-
TGCGCCAGCAGTGAAGGGACAGATAATAACTTC
CASSEGTDNNF
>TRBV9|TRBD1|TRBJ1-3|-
TGTGCCAGCACGGGATCGAGGACAGGCCTAAACACCATATATTTT
CASTGSRTGLNTIYF
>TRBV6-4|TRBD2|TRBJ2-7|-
TGTGCCAGCAGTGACAGGACTAGTTTCCCCGAGCAGTACTTC
CASSDRTSFPEQYF
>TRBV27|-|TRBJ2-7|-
TGTGCCAGCAGTCAATACGTAAGCTCCTACGAGCAGTACTTC
CASSQYVSSYEQYF
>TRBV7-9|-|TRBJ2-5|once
TGTGCCAGCAGCCAAGTACTCCAAGAGACCCAGTACTTC
CASSQVLQETQYF
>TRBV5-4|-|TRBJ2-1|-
TGTGCCAGCAGCTTTGGCAGCGGATTGGATGAGCAGTTCTTC
CASSFGSGLDEQFF
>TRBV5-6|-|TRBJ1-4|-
TGTGCCAGCAGCTTCCTCGGAGGAACTAATGAAAAACTGTTTTTT
CASSFLGGTNEKLFF